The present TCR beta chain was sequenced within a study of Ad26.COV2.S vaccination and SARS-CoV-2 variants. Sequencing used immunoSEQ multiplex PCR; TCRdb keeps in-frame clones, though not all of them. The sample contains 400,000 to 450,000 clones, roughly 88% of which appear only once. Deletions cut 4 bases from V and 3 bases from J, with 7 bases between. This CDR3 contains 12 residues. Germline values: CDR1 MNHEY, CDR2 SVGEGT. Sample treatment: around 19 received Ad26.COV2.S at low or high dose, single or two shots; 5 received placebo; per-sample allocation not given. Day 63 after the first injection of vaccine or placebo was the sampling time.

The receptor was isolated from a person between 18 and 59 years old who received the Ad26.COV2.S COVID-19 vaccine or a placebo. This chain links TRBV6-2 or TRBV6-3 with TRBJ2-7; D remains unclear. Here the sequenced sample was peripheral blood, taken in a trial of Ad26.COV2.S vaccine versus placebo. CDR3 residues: CASSFASYEQYF. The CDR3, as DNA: TGTGCCAGCAGTTTCGCCAGCTACGAGCAGTACTTC.